This T cell receptor beta chain originates from a study of T cell responses to AZD1222 COVID-19 vaccine. Germline assignment: CDR1 SNHLY and CDR2 FYNNEI. The CDR3 consists of 16 residues. V was trimmed by 4 bases and J by 0 bases, leaving 12 bases between them. The protocol was immunoSEQ multiplex PCR, while the TCRdb copy is restricted to in-frame clones and leaves out a portion. Recorded for this sample: about 140,000 clones. This sequence was found in an adult in good health. This chain connects TRBV2 to TRBJ2-2; D is unresolved. The material sequenced was peripheral blood. CDR3 in amino acids: CASSALGRSNTGELFF. For the CDR3, the DNA is TGTGCCAGCAGTGCTCTAGGCAGATCGAACACCGGGGAGCTGTTTTTT.